The rows below give T cell receptor beta chains drawn from one sample of a study of cytomegalovirus exposure and HLA in healthy donors. TCRdb keeps only in-frame clones here, not all; method: immunoSEQ multiplex PCR. The data hold 200,000 to 250,000 clones, with over 80% observed a single time. The source material was PBMCs. The origin of the receptors is a woman younger than 45 in good health and CMV-seropositive. CDR3s include the opening cysteine and the closing phenylalanine or tryptophan. Fields, in order: J gene, V gene, clone size, D gene, CDR3 DNA, CDR3 protein. The D gene is left open where the match is weak. Where a row states a size, it is once, few, many or the class of an expanded clone; other rows omit it.

J: TRBJ2-2; V: TRBV27; size: .; D: .; DNA: TGTGCCAGCAAAGAGGAGGGCCGCCCTATAAACACCGGGGAGCTGTTTTTT; CDR3: CASKEEGRPINTGELFF
J: TRBJ1-1; V: TRBV19; size: .; D: .; DNA: TGTGCCAGTAGGTATAACACTGAAGCTTTCTTT; CDR3: CASRYNTEAFF
J: TRBJ2-7; V: TRBV6-4; size: .; D: .; DNA: TGTGCCAGCAGTGACGACGGGTCCTACGAGCAGTACTTC; CDR3: CASSDDGSYEQYF
J: TRBJ2-7; V: TRBV5-1; size: .; D: .; DNA: TGCGCCAGCAGCCTCGGGGTGTCCTACGAGCAGTACTTC; CDR3: CASSLGVSYEQYF
J: TRBJ2-7; V: TRBV6-1; size: .; D: TRBD1; DNA: TGTGCCACCCAAGGGGGCCACGAGCAGTACTTC; CDR3: CATQGGHEQYF
J: TRBJ2-5; V: TRBV7-3; size: once; D: TRBD2; DNA: TGTGCCAGCGCGACTAGCGCAACGTCGGGGACCCAGTACTTC; CDR3: CASATSATSGTQYF
J: TRBJ2-7; V: TRBV10-1; size: .; D: .; DNA: TGCGCCAGCAGTGAGTTTCAGGTCGGCGAGCAGTACTTC; CDR3: CASSEFQVGEQYF
J: TRBJ2-3; V: TRBV4-3; size: once; D: .; DNA: TGCGCCAGCAGCCAAGAGTACCCCCCGTCAGATACGCAGTATTTT; CDR3: CASSQEYPPSDTQYF
J: TRBJ2-7; V: TRBV7-9; size: .; D: .; DNA: TGTGCCAGCAGCCACATCGACACCCACGAGCAGTACTTC; CDR3: CASSHIDTHEQYF
J: TRBJ1-3; V: TRBV29-1; size: few; D: .; DNA: TGCAGCGTCGAGGGAACAGTGGGAAACACCATATATTTT; CDR3: CSVEGTVGNTIYF
J: TRBJ1-1; V: TRBV29-1; size: .; D: .; DNA: TGCAGCGTTGTCAAGGATCTGAACACTGAAGCTTTCTTT; CDR3: CSVVKDLNTEAFF
J: TRBJ2-1; V: TRBV5-5; size: .; D: .; DNA: TGTGCCAGCAGCTTGGTGGAGACTAATACTGAGCAGTTCTTC; CDR3: CASSLVETNTEQFF
J: TRBJ1-1; V: TRBV2; size: few; D: .; DNA: TGTGCCAGCAGTGGTACAGGTCGGACTGAAGCTTTCTTT; CDR3: CASSGTGRTEAFF
J: TRBJ2-7; V: TRBV6-1; size: once; D: TRBD2; DNA: TGTGCCAGCAGGGCCCCGGGACTAGCGGGACACGAGCAGTACTTC; CDR3: CASRAPGLAGHEQYF
J: TRBJ2-7; V: TRBV9; size: .; D: TRBD2; DNA: TGTGCCAGCAGCCGGGGACTAGCGGGTTACGAGCAGTACTTC; CDR3: CASSRGLAGYEQYF
J: TRBJ2-1; V: TRBV7-8; size: .; D: .; DNA: TGTGCCAGCAGCTTCCTGAGTTACAATGAGCAGTTCTTC; CDR3: CASSFLSYNEQFF
J: TRBJ2-5; V: TRBV29-1; size: .; D: .; DNA: TGCAGCGTTGAGAGTGCGGAGCAAGAGACCCAGTACTTC; CDR3: CSVESAEQETQYF
J: TRBJ1-1; V: TRBV19; size: few; D: .; DNA: TGTGCCAGTAGTATGCGGCAGGACACTGAAGCTTTCTTT; CDR3: CASSMRQDTEAFF
J: TRBJ2-1; V: TRBV5-1; size: .; D: TRBD2; DNA: TGCGCCAGCAGCTTGGCCGGACTAGCGGTTTACAATGAGCAGTTCTTC; CDR3: CASSLAGLAVYNEQFF
J: TRBJ1-1; V: TRBV30; size: .; D: .; DNA: TGTGCCTGGAGTGTAGCCCCGGGGACTGAAGCTTTCTTT; CDR3: CAWSVAPGTEAFF
J: TRBJ2-7; V: TRBV29-1; size: .; D: TRBD1; DNA: TGCAGCGCTCGGGACAGCGGTTACGACGAGCAGTACTTC; CDR3: CSARDSGYDEQYF
J: TRBJ2-7; V: TRBV28; size: .; D: .; DNA: TGTGCCAGCAGGGTTTGGGGGGGGCGCGACGAGCAGTACTTC; CDR3: CASRVWGGRDEQYF
J: TRBJ2-2; V: TRBV7-3; size: few; D: .; DNA: TGTGCCAGCAGTCCCAATAGCGGTAACACCGGGGAGCTGTTTTTT; CDR3: CASSPNSGNTGELFF
J: TRBJ2-1; V: TRBV15; size: .; D: .; DNA: TGTGCCATCTCCCAGTGGGGACCAAGCAATGAGCAGTTCTTC; CDR3: CAISQWGPSNEQFF
J: TRBJ2-7; V: TRBV15; size: few; D: .; DNA: TGTGCCACCAGTCCGGGATTCTCCTACGAGCAGTACTTC; CDR3: CATSPGFSYEQYF
J: TRBJ1-1; V: TRBV30; size: .; D: .; DNA: TGTGCCTGCTTAACAGGGTTCACTGAAGCTTTCTTT; CDR3: CACLTGFTEAFF
J: TRBJ2-7; V: TRBV2; size: .; D: .; DNA: TGTGCCAGCAGTCCCAGGGCAGCCTCCCCCTACGAGCAGTACTTC; CDR3: CASSPRAASPYEQYF
J: TRBJ1-2; V: TRBV29-1; size: .; D: .; DNA: TGCAGCGTTGAAGACAACTACGGGGGGATGGGTGGCTACACCTTC; CDR3: CSVEDNYGGMGGYTF
J: TRBJ2-7; V: TRBV10-3; size: .; D: TRBD2; DNA: TGTGCCCGTTCCTCGGGAGGGGAGGACGAGCAGTACTTC; CDR3: CARSSGGEDEQYF
J: TRBJ1-1; V: TRBV18; size: .; D: .; DNA: TGTGCCACTGAGGTGACGGCCGACACTGAAGCTTTCTTT; CDR3: CATEVTADTEAFF
J: TRBJ2-7; V: TRBV27; size: .; D: .; DNA: TGTGCCAGCATCGTTTTAGTTCCCTACGAGCAGTACTTC; CDR3: CASIVLVPYEQYF
J: TRBJ1-5; V: TRBV19; size: few; D: TRBD1; DNA: TGTGCCAGTAGTCCGGGGACAGAGGGTCAGCCCCAGCATTTT; CDR3: CASSPGTEGQPQHF
J: TRBJ2-7; V: TRBV4-3; size: .; D: TRBD1; DNA: TGCGCCAGCAGCCAATCCGCGCAGGGGGCGATTTACGAGCAGTACTTC; CDR3: CASSQSAQGAIYEQYF
J: TRBJ1-4; V: TRBV27; size: few; D: .; DNA: TGTGCCAGCAGTTTTTTGGGAGACGGTGAAAAACTGTTTTTT; CDR3: CASSFLGDGEKLFF
J: TRBJ2-7; V: TRBV5-1; size: .; D: TRBD1; DNA: TGCGCCAGCAGCCACACAGGGGAAGGGTACGAGCAGTACTTC; CDR3: CASSHTGEGYEQYF
J: TRBJ1-2; V: TRBV6-5; size: .; D: .; DNA: TGTGCCAGCAGTTACTCCCGGGGAGTGTACACCTTC; CDR3: CASSYSRGVYTF
J: TRBJ2-6; V: TRBV7-8; size: .; D: .; DNA: TGTGCCAGCAGCGGGTTGGACAGTGACTCTGGGGCCAACGTCCTGACTTTC; CDR3: CASSGLDSDSGANVLTF
J: TRBJ2-2; V: TRBV27; size: few; D: .; DNA: TGTGCCAGCAGTTTTGTTGGCGGGGAGCTGTTTTTT; CDR3: CASSFVGGELFF
J: TRBJ1-2; V: TRBV10-3; size: .; D: .; DNA: TGTGCCATCAGTGATGCGCAGGCCGTTTATGGCTACACCTTC; CDR3: CAISDAQAVYGYTF
J: TRBJ1-2; V: TRBV5-1; size: .; D: .; DNA: TGCGCCAGCAGCGAGGACCCGAATAACTATGGCTACACCTTC; CDR3: CASSEDPNNYGYTF
J: TRBJ2-1; V: TRBV30; size: .; D: .; DNA: TGTGCCCGAGGATACAATGAGCAGTTCTTC; CDR3: CARGYNEQFF
J: TRBJ2-1; V: TRBV11-3; size: once; D: TRBD2; DNA: TGTGCCAGCAGCCCAGGACTAGCCTACAATGAGCAGTTCTTC; CDR3: CASSPGLAYNEQFF
J: TRBJ2-7; V: TRBV6-1; size: .; D: .; DNA: TGTGCCAGCAGTGAACTACTCTACTCCTACGAGCAGTACTTC; CDR3: CASSELLYSYEQYF
J: TRBJ2-7; V: TRBV28; size: .; D: TRBD1; DNA: TGTGCCAGCAGTTACAGGGGCCTCTCCTACGAGCAGTACTTC; CDR3: CASSYRGLSYEQYF
J: TRBJ1-5; V: TRBV29-1; size: .; D: .; DNA: TGCAGCGTTGAGGACAGCATAGGTCAGCCCCAGCATTTT; CDR3: CSVEDSIGQPQHF
J: TRBJ2-2; V: TRBV27; size: .; D: TRBD2; DNA: TGTGCCAGCAGTGTGGGTCTAGCGGGAGTCACCGGGGAGCTGTTTTTT; CDR3: CASSVGLAGVTGELFF
J: TRBJ1-1; V: TRBV5-1; size: .; D: .; DNA: TGCGCCAGCTACAATCCGAACACTGAAGCTTTCTTT; CDR3: CASYNPNTEAFF
J: TRBJ2-7; V: TRBV10-2; size: .; D: TRBD2; DNA: TGCGCCAGCAGTGGAGGACTAGCGGGGGAGCAGTACTTC; CDR3: CASSGGLAGEQYF
J: TRBJ2-1; V: TRBV7-3; size: .; D: TRBD2; DNA: TGTGCCAGCAGATTAAGCGGGAGCTCCTACAATGAGCAGTTCTTC; CDR3: CASRLSGSSYNEQFF
J: TRBJ1-3; V: TRBV30; size: .; D: .; DNA: TGTGCCTGGAGTGAGGCCGACGATGGAAACACCATATATTTT; CDR3: CAWSEADDGNTIYF
J: TRBJ1-2; V: TRBV27; size: .; D: .; DNA: TGTGCCACCACGAGGAGGTGGGGGGCGCATGGCTACACCTTC; CDR3: CATTRRWGAHGYTF
J: TRBJ1-1; V: TRBV30; size: .; D: .; DNA: TGTGCCTGCCTTGAACTCTTGAACACTGAAGCTTTCTTT; CDR3: CACLELLNTEAFF
J: TRBJ1-3; V: TRBV30; size: .; D: .; DNA: TGTGCCTGGAGTGTCCGGGGGCCCGGAAACACCATATATTTT; CDR3: CAWSVRGPGNTIYF
J: TRBJ2-2; V: TRBV7-7; size: .; D: TRBD1; DNA: TGTGCTAGCAGCCCGACAGGGAAATTCGGGGAGCTGTTTTTT; CDR3: CASSPTGKFGELFF
J: TRBJ1-5; V: TRBV28; size: .; D: .; DNA: TGTGCCAGCAGTTCGGGAAATCAGCCCCAGCATTTT; CDR3: CASSSGNQPQHF
J: TRBJ2-7; V: TRBV27; size: .; D: TRBD1; DNA: TGTGCCAGCAGTTTATCACAGGGGACCAAACTCTACGAGCAGTACTTC; CDR3: CASSLSQGTKLYEQYF
J: TRBJ1-2; V: TRBV11-1; size: few; D: .; DNA: TGTGCCAGCAGCCGAATTGTCCCGGGGTCGGGCGGCTACACCTTC; CDR3: CASSRIVPGSGGYTF
J: TRBJ1-2; V: TRBV10-3; size: few; D: TRBD1; DNA: TGTGCCATCAGGAAGGGGCAGGACAGGGTCTATGGCTACACCTTC; CDR3: CAIRKGQDRVYGYTF
J: TRBJ2-1; V: TRBV10-3; size: .; D: .; DNA: TGTGCCATCAGTGACCGTAGCGGGACAGGGTACAATGAGCAGTTCTTC; CDR3: CAISDRSGTGYNEQFF